The following is a T cell receptor (beta chain) sequence with its context. The study recruited people aged 18 to 89 years across around 23 US areas. Only in-frame clones appear in the TCRdb table, and some are missing; sequencing was by immunoSEQ multiplex PCR. Counted here are roughly 220,000 clones, over 75% occurring once; the ten biggest clones make up roughly 4.5%. V gave up 5 bases and J gave up 0 bases, with 9 bases separating them. This CDR3 comprises 14 residues. The germline V gene encodes CDR1 LGHDT and CDR2 YNNKEL (reference sequence). This sample stems from a study of blood T cell repertoires in COVID-19. Overall study: The United States, Italy and Spain supplied acute and convalescent COVID-19 samples. PBMCs, B-cell-depleted T cells, or T cells provided the cDNA or gDNA that made up the material.

The chain combines TRBV3-1 (or the pseudogene TRBV3-2) with TRBJ2-3; D possibly corresponds to TRBD2 (7 bases). The receptor's source is a man younger than 40 with acute COVID-19. The sample consisted of PBMCs or T cells enriched from blood (not recorded which). CDR3 in DNA: TGTGCCAGCAGCGGGGGGGCCAGCACAGATACGCAGTATTTT. Translating it yields CASSGGASTDTQYF.